What follows are 17 T cell receptor beta chains derived from one specimen sequenced in a study of blood T cell repertoires in COVID-19. The data were produced by immunoSEQ multiplex PCR, yet TCRdb's version contains in-frame clones alone and is incomplete. Among around 140,000 clones, 88% were seen once, and the ten largest hold roughly 1.9%. Source material: peripheral blood. These receptor sequences come from a man in his 70s with acute or convalescent COVID-19.

The chain has TRBV5-1 and TRBJ2-3; 7 bases are shared with TRBD1. The CDR3 is made up of 16 amino acids. Germline V gene data show CDR1 as SGHRS and CDR2 as YFSETQ. Losses at the gene ends were 1 base for V and 1 base for J; bases not matched to a gene: 6. The DNA for the CDR3 is TGCGCCAGCAGCTTGTCAAGAGGGGGCGGCACAGATACGCAGTATTTT. This translates into CASSLSRGGGTDTQYF.

The chain uses TRBV10-2 and TRBJ1-4; no firm D call. Trimming shortened V by 7 bases and J by 3 bases, and 9 bases separated the two germline ends. The CDR3 totals 13 residues. The V gene's germline CDR1 is WSHSY and CDR2 SAAADI. The CDR3 bases are TGCGCCAGCAAGGGAGTTCCTAATGAAAAACTGTTTTTT. Protein: CASKGVPNEKLFF.

The CDR3 region is CASSPTGNTEAFF. CDR3 DNA: TGTGCCAGCAGTCCGACAGGGAACACTGAAGCTTTCTTT. This chain joins TRBV12-3 or TRBV12-4 and TRBJ1-1; the D gene is possibly TRBD1 (6 bases). This CDR3 has 13 residues. V was pared by 5 bases and J by 1 base, with 8 bases between.

V is TRBV12-5 and J is TRBJ1-1; no definite D call. CDR3 size: 13 residues. Looked up from germline, CDR1 is LGHNT and CDR2 is FRNRAP. The germline V and J ends were trimmed by 7 bases and 0 bases, with 9 bases remaining between them. CDR3 coding DNA: TGTGCTAGTGTGGCGACTCTGAACACTGAAGCTTTCTTT. This encodes CASVATLNTEAFF.

This clone was recorded a few times. The rearrangement links TRBV9 to TRBJ2-7; 7 nucleotides agree with TRBD2. V dropped 0 bases and J dropped 3; count of bases not matched to a gene: 6. The CDR3 extends over 15 amino acids. Germline CDR1 SGDLS, CDR2 YYNGEE. The CDR3 bases are TGTGCCAGCAGCGTAGAGGCGGGAGTTGGCTACGAGCAGTACTTC. This encodes CASSVEAGVGYEQYF.

The V gene is TRBV7-8, the J gene TRBJ1-1; the D is unclear. V lost 5 bases to trimming and J lost 10 bases, with 17 bases between them. In germline, CDR1 is SGHVS, CDR2 FQNEAQ. This CDR3 contains 13 residues. CDR3 residues: CASSQDYRGRAFF. The CDR3, as DNA: TGTGCCAGCAGCCAGGACTACCGAGGACGAGCTTTCTTT.

The rearrangement links TRBV7-3 to TRBJ2-6; D is undetermined. This CDR3 spans 14 amino acids. Germline V gene data show CDR1 as SGHTA and CDR2 as FQGTGA. Deletions cut 5 bases from V and 1 base from J, with 6 bases between. The CDR3 DNA reads as TGTGCCAGCAGCCGAGGATCTGGGGCCAACGTCCTGACTTTC. Protein sequence: CASSRGSGANVLTF.

The chain has TRBV28 and TRBJ1-5; TRBD1 might be the D (6 bases). The CDR3 has 13 amino acids. V was shortened by 4 bases and J by 6 bases, with 10 bases between the two germline ends. Germline V gene sequence: CDR1 MDHEN, CDR2 SYDVKM. Written as DNA, the CDR3 is TGTGCCAGCAGTTCACCAGGGGTTCAGCCCCAGCATTTT. It encodes CASSSPGVQPQHF.

This clone was seen a handful of times. The J gene is TRBJ1-6, the V gene TRBV30; no clear D gene. Germline assignment: CDR1 GTSNPN and CDR2 SVGIG (reference sequence). Trimming removed 4 bases at V and 10 bases at J, with 11 bases between. The CDR3 runs to 12 residues. CDR3 sequence: CAWTREYSPLHF. For the CDR3, the DNA is TGTGCCTGGACCCGGGAATACTCACCCCTCCACTTT. Full variable domain (outside the CDR3, taken from reference TRBV30 and TRBJ1-6): SQTIHQWPATLVQPVGSPLSLECTVEGTSNPNLYWYRQAAGRGLQLLFYSVGIGQISSEVPQNLSASRPQDRQFILSSKKLLLSDSGFYLCAWTREYSPLHFGNGTRLTVT.

CDR3 DNA: TGTGCCAGCAGGAGGACAGGGGACACTGAAGCTTTCTTT. Translated, it gives CASRRTGDTEAFF. The gene calls are TRBV2 and TRBJ1-1, with 9 bases aligning to TRBD1. The CDR3 is 13 residues long. V shed 6 bases, J shed 3 bases, and the junction held 2 bases outside the gene matches. Germline-derived CDR1 and CDR2 are SNHLY and FYNNEI.

The genes are TRBV7-9 and TRBJ2-2; tentatively, D is TRBD1 (5 bases). CDR1 and CDR2 (germline): SEHNR, FQNEAQ (reference sequence). The CDR3 totals 16 residues. Trimming removed 2 bases from V and 2 bases from J, with 12 bases in between. CDR3: CASSLSRQGNTGELFF. DNA of the CDR3: TGTGCCAGCAGCTTATCGCGGCAGGGTAACACCGGGGAGCTGTTTTTT.

The J gene is TRBJ2-7, the V gene TRBV11-2; D is perhaps TRBD1 (5 bases). The V end was cut by 3 bases, the J end by 5 bases, with 14 bases between. CDR1 SGHAT and CDR2 FQNNGV come from the germline V gene. CDR3 length: 14 residues. The CDR3 DNA reads TGTGCCAGCAGCTTTATCCAGGGTATCGACGAGCAGTACTTC. This sequence encodes CASSFIQGIDEQYF.

The DNA for the CDR3 is TGTGCCAGCAGTTTAGAGCCCCACGGTACTGAAGCTTTCTTT. Translated, it gives CASSLEPHGTEAFF. The V gene is TRBV27, the J gene TRBJ1-1, with unresolved D. Deletions cut 2 bases from V and 5 bases from J, with 12 bases between. The CDR3 runs to 14 residues. The germline V gene has CDR1 MNHEY and CDR2 SMNVEV (reference sequence).

The chain combines TRBV23-1 with TRBJ2-5, with a tentative D call TRBD2 (5 bases). TRBV23-1 falls under the ORF class, with uncertain function. The CDR3 is made up of 15 amino acids. V was shortened by 4 bases and J by 1 base, with 13 bases between the two germline ends. The DNA of the CDR3 is TGCGCCAGCAGTCTCCTTCGGACTTCCCAAGAGACCCAGTACTTC. Its translation: CASSLLRTSQETQYF.

The rearrangement uses TRBV7-2 and TRBJ1-4; the D is unclear. Germline values: CDR1 SGHTA, CDR2 FQGNSA. CDR3 length: 16 residues. V lost 5 bases to trimming and J lost 10 bases, with 23 bases between them. CDR3 nucleotide sequence: TGTGCCAGCAGCCCCCGTCCCCCGAGTTCAGCAGGAAAACTGTTTTTT. Its translation is CASSPRPPSSAGKLFF.

The chain employs TRBV7-3 and TRBJ1-1; D may be TRBD1 (5 bases). This CDR3 is built from 13 residues. Per the germline V gene, CDR1 is SGHTA and CDR2 is FQGTGA. Between the trimmed V and J ends, which lost 5 bases and 2 bases, there was a span of 9 bases. The CDR3 spells CASSAGQNTEAFF. The CDR3 DNA sequence: TGTGCCAGCAGCGCCGGACAAAACACTGAAGCTTTCTTT. The full variable domain, rest sourced from reference TRBV7-3 and TRBJ1-1, is GAGVSQTPSNKVTEKGKYVELRCDPISGHTALYWYRQSLGQGPEFLIYFQGTGAADDSGLPNDRFFAVRPEGSVSTLKIQRTERGDSAVYLCASSAGQNTEAFFGQGTRLTVV.

The chain is built from TRBV6-1 and TRBJ1-5; the D is unclear. V lost 2 bases, J lost 5 bases, and 10 bases lay in between. Germline V CDR1 and CDR2: MNHNS, SASEGT. This CDR3 has 14 amino acids. CDR3 DNA: TGTGCCAGCAGTGAAATGACCCGGGATCAGCCCCAGCATTTT. Translation: CASSEMTRDQPQHF.